This TCR beta chain was retrieved from a study of cytomegalovirus exposure and HLA in healthy donors. V was shortened by 3 bases and J by 6 bases, with 17 bases between the two germline ends. The V gene's germline CDR1 is MGHDK and CDR2 SYGVNS. CDR3 length: 15 residues. PCR primers comprised 60 Vbeta and 13 Jbeta primers. Here immunoSEQ multiplex PCR was the method, and the copy in TCRdb shows in-frame clones only, minus some. The table includes 270,000 or so clones, nearly 95% detected once. Sequencing was carried out using PBMCs. The TCR was taken from a girl aged 2 to 9 in good health and CMV-seronegative. This chain joins TRBV25-1 and TRBJ1-1; D remains unclear. The CDR3 reads CASSEGLWQAPEAFF. The DNA of the CDR3 is TGTGCCAGCAGTGAGGGCTTGTGGCAGGCCCCTGAAGCTTTCTTT.